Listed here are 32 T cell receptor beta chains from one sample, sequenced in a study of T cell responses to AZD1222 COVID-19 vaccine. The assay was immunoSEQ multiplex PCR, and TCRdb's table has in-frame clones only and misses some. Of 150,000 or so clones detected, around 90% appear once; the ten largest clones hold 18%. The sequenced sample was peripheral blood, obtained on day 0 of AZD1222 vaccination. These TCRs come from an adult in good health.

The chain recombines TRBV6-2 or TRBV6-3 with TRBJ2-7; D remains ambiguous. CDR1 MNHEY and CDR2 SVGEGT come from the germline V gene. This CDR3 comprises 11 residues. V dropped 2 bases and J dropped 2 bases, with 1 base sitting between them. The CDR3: CASSYPYEQYF. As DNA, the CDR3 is TGTGCCAGCAGTTACCCCTACGAGCAGTACTTC.

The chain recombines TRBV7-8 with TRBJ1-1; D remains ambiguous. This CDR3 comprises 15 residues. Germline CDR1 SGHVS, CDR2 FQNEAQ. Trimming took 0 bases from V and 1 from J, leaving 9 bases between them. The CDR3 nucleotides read TGTGCCAGCAGCTTAGCGCATAAATCGAACACTGAAGCTTTCTTT. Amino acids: CASSLAHKSNTEAFF.

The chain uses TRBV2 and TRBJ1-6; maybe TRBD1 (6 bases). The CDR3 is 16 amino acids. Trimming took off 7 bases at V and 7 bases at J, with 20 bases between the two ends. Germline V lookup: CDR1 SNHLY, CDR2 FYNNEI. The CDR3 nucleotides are TGTGCCAGCAATATCAACCCGGGGGCGGGGAATTCACCCCTCCACTTT. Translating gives CASNINPGAGNSPLHF.

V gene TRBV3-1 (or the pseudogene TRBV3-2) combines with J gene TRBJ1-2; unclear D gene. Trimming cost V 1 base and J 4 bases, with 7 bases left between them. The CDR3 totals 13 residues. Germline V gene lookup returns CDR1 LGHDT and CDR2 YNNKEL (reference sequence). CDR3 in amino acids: CASSQASFYGYTF. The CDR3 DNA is TGTGCCAGCAGCCAAGCCTCCTTCTATGGCTACACCTTC.

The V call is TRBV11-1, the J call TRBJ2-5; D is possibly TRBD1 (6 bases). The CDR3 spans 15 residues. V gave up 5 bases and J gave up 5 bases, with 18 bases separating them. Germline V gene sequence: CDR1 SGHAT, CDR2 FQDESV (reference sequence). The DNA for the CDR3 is TGTGCCAGCAGCAGCTACAGGGAAGGGTGGGAGACCCAGTACTTC. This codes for CASSSYREGWETQYF.

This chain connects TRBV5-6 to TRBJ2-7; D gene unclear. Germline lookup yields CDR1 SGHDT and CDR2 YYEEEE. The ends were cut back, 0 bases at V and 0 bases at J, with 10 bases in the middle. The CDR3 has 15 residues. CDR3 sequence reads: CASSLEDWSSYEQYF. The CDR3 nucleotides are TGTGCCAGCAGCTTGGAGGATTGGAGCTCCTACGAGCAGTACTTC.

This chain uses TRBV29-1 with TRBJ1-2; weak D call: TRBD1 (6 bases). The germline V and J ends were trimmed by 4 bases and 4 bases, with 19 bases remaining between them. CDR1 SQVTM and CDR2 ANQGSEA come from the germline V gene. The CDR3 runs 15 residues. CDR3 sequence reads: CSVGGHVGLGYGYTF. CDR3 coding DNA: TGCAGCGTTGGGGGACACGTGGGACTCGGCTATGGCTACACCTTC.

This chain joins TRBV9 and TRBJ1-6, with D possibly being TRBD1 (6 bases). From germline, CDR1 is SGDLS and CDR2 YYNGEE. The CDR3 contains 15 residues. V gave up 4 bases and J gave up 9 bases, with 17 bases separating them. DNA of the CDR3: TGTGCCAGCAGCTTTACAGGGTCGGTAGGTTCACCCCTCCACTTT. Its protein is CASSFTGSVGSPLHF. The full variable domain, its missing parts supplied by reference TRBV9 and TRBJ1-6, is DSGVTQTPKHLITATGQRVTLRCSPRSGDLSVYWYQQSLDQGLQFLIQYYNGEERAKGNILERFSAQQFPDLHSELNLSSLELGDSALYFCASSFTGSVGSPLHFGNGTRLTVT.

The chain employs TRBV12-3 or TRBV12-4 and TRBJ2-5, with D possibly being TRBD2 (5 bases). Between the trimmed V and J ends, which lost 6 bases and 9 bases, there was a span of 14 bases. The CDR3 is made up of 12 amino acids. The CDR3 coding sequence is TGTGCCAGCAGCCCGGGGTTGGCTGCCCAGTACTTC. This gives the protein CASSPGLAAQYF.

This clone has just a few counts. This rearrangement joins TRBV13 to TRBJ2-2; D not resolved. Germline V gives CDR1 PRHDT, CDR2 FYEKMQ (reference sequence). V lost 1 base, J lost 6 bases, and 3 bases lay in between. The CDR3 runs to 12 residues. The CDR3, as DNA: TGTGCCAGCAGCTTAGTGTCCGGGGAGCTGTTTTTT. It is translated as CASSLVSGELFF.

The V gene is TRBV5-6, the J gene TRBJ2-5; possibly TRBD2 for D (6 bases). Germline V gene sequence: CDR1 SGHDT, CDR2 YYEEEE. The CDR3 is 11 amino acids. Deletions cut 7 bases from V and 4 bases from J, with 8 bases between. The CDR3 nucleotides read TGTGCCAGCCTCGGGAGAGAGACCCAGTACTTC. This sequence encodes CASLGRETQYF.

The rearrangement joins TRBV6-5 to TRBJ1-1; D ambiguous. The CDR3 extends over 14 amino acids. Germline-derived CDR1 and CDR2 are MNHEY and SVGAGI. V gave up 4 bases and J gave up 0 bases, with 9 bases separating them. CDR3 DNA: TGTGCCAGCAGTTCTCCGGGAATGAACACTGAAGCTTTCTTT. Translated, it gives CASSSPGMNTEAFF.

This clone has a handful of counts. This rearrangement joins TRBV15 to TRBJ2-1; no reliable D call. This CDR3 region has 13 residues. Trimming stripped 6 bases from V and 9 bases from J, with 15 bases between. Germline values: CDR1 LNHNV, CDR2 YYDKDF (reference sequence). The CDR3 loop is CATRGFGGPEQFF. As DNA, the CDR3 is TGTGCCACCAGGGGTTTCGGTGGACCTGAGCAGTTCTTC.

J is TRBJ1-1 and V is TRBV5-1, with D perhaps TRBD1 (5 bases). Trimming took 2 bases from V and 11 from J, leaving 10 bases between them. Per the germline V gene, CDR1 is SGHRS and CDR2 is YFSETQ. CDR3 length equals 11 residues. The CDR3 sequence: CASSFGGDAFF. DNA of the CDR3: TGCGCCAGCAGCTTTGGCGGGGACGCTTTCTTT.

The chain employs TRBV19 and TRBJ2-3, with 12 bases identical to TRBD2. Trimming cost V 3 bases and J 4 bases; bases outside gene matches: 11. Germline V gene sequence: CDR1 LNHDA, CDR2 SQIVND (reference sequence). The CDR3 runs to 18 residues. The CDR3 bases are TGTGCCAGTAGTATGATGCTAGCGGGAGGGCCGAGGGCAGATACGCAGTATTTT. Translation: CASSMMLAGGPRADTQYF.

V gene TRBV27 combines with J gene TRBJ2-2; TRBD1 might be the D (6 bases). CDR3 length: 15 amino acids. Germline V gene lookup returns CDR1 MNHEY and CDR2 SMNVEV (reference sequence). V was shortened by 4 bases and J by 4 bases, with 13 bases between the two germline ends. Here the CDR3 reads CASSSTGSATGELFF. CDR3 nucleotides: TGTGCCAGCAGTTCTACAGGGTCGGCCACCGGGGAGCTGTTTTTT.

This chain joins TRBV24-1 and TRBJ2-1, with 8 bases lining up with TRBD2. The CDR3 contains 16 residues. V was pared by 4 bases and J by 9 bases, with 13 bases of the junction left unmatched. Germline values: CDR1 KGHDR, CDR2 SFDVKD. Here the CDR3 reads CATSDTKREWSSEQFF. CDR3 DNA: TGTGCCACCAGTGACACGAAGCGGGAGTGGAGTAGTGAGCAGTTCTTC.

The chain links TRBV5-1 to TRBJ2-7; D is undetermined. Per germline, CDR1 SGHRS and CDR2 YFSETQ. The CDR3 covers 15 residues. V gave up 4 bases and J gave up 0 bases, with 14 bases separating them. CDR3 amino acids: CASSPAGSSSYEQYF. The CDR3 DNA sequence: TGCGCCAGCAGCCCCGCTGGCTCAAGCTCCTACGAGCAGTACTTC.

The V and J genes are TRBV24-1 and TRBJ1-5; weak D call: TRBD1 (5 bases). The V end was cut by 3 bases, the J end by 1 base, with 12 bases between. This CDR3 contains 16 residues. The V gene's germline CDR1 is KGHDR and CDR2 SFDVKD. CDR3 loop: CATSDTGTKSNQPQHF. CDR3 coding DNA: TGTGCCACCAGTGATACCGGGACTAAGAGCAATCAGCCCCAGCATTTT.

The CDR3 spells CASSREGEKLFF. In DNA form, the CDR3 reads TGTGCCAGCAGCCGAGAGGGAGAAAAACTGTTTTTT. The J gene is TRBJ1-4, the V gene TRBV7-8, with D uncertain. CDR3 length: 12 residues. V was clipped by 5 bases and J by 8 bases, with 9 bases between them. Per germline, CDR1 SGHVS and CDR2 FQNEAQ.

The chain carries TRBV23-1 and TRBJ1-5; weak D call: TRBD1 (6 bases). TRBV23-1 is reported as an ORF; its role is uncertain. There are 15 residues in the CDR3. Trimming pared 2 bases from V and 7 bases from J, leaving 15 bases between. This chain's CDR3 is CASSQIGGREQPQHF. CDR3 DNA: TGCGCCAGCAGTCAAATAGGGGGGCGAGAGCAGCCCCAGCATTTT.

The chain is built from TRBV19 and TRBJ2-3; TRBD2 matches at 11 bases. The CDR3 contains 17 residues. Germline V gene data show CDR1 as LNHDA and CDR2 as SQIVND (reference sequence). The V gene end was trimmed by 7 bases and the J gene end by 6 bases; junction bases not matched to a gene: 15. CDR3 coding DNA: TGTGCCAGTACCCGACAGGGATTAGCGGGAGGGGGTGATACGCAGTATTTT. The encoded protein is CASTRQGLAGGGDTQYF.

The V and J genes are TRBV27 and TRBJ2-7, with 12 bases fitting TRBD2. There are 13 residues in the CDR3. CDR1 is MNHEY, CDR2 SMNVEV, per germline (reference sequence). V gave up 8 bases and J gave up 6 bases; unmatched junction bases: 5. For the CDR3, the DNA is TGTGCCAGCGGACTAGCGGGACGTCGCGAGCAGTACTTC. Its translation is CASGLAGRREQYF.

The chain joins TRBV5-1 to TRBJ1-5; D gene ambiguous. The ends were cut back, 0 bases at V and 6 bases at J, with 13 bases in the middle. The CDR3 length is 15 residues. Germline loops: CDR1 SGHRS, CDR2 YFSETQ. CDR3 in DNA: TGCGCCAGCAGCTTGGATGGGAAGGGAGGTCAGCCCCAGCATTTT. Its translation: CASSLDGKGGQPQHF.

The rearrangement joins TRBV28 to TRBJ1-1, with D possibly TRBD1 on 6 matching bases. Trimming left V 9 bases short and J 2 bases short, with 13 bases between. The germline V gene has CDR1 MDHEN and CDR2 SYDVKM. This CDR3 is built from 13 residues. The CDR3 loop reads CASSTGPNTEAFF. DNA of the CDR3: TGTGCCAGTTCCACAGGGCCCAACACTGAAGCTTTCTTT.

CDR3 loop: CASSPLGRVSRDYGYTF. The CDR3 nucleotides are TGTGCCAGCAGCCCTCTGGGAAGGGTTTCGAGAGACTATGGCTACACCTTC. The chain is built from TRBV14 and TRBJ1-2; D not certain. CDR3 length equals 17 residues. V lost 4 bases to trimming and J lost 3 bases, with 21 bases between them. Germline CDR1 SGHDN, CDR2 FVKESK.

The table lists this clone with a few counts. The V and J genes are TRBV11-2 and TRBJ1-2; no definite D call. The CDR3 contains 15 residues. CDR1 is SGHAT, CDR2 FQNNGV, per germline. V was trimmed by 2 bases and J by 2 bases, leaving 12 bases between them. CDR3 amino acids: CASSLMVGWNYGYTF. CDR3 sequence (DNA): TGTGCCAGCAGCTTAATGGTCGGCTGGAACTATGGCTACACCTTC. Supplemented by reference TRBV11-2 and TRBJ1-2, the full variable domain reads EAGVAQSPRYKIIEKRQSVAFWCNPISGHATLYWYQQILGQGPKLLIQFQNNGVVDDSQLPKDRFSAERLKGVDSTLKIQPAKLEDSAVYLCASSLMVGWNYGYTFGSGTRLTVV.

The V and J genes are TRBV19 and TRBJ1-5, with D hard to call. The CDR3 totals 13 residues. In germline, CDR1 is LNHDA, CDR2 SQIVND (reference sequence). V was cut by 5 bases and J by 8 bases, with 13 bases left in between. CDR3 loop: CASSDTSREPQHF. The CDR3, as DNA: TGTGCCAGTAGTGACACCTCACGCGAGCCCCAGCATTTT.

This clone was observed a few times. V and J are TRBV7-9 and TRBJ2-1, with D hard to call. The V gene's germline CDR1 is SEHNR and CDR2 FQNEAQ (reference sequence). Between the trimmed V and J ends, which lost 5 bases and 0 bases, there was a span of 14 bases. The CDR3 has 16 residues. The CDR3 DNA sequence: TGTGCCAGCAGCCCCAAGCGAAGGATCTCCTACAATGAGCAGTTCTTC. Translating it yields CASSPKRRISYNEQFF.

CDR3 sequence reads: CASGPVQGHELFF. CDR3 sequence (DNA): TGTGCCAGCGGGCCGGTACAGGGTCATGAACTGTTTTTT. The chain carries TRBV28 and TRBJ1-4, with D tentatively TRBD1 (6 bases). Trimming removed 8 bases at V and 12 bases at J, with 19 bases between. Germline lookup yields CDR1 MDHEN and CDR2 SYDVKM. This CDR3 contains 13 residues.

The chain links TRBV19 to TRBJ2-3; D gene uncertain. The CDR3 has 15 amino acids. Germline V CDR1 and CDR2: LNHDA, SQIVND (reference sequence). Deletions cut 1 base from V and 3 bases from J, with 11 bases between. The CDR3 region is CASSIGGSLTDTQYF. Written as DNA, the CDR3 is TGTGCCAGTAGTATAGGTGGTAGCTTAACAGATACGCAGTATTTT. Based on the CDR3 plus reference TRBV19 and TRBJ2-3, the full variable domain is DGGITQSPKYLFRKEGQNVTLSCEQNLNHDAMYWYRQDPGQGLRLIYYSQIVNDFQKGDIAEGYSVSREKKESFPLTVTSAQKNPTAFYLCASSIGGSLTDTQYFGPGTRLTVL.

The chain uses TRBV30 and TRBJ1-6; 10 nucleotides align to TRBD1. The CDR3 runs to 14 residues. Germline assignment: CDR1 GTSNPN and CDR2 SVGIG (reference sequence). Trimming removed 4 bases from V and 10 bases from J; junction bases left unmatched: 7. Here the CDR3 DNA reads TGTGCCTGGACCCCGGGACAGGGGAGCTCACCCCTCCACTTT. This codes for CAWTPGQGSSPLHF.